These 13 T cell receptor beta chains came from one sample sequenced in a study of blood T cell repertoires in COVID-19. Sequencing was performed with immunoSEQ multiplex PCR; in TCRdb, only in-frame clones are kept and a portion is missing. The sample holds some 250,000 clones; approximately 91% are singletons and the top ten take 2% to 2.5%. Sequencing used PBMCs or T cells enriched from blood (not recorded which). The source is a woman in her 40s with acute COVID-19.

The chain couples TRBV5-8 to TRBJ2-7, with unresolved D. The CDR3 loop spans 14 amino acids. Trimming left V 0 bases short and J 0 bases short, with 7 bases between. CDR1 SGHTS and CDR2 YDEGEE come from the germline V gene. The CDR3 sequence: CASSLDRASYEQYF. The CDR3, as DNA: TGTGCCAGCAGCTTGGACCGAGCCTCCTACGAGCAGTACTTC.

This clone was seen just once. The chain carries TRBV5-1 and TRBJ1-1; D unresolved. Trimming removed 4 bases from V and 5 bases from J, with 12 bases in between. Per the germline V gene, CDR1 is SGHRS and CDR2 is YFSETQ. The CDR3 spans 13 residues. This CDR3 is CASSEPGRTEAFF. Written as DNA, the CDR3 is TGCGCCAGCAGCGAACCCGGGAGAACTGAAGCTTTCTTT.

The chain is built from TRBV11-2 and TRBJ2-1; TRBD2 matches at 7 bases. In germline, CDR1 is SGHAT, CDR2 FQNNGV. Trimming removed 0 bases from V and 8 bases from J; junction bases left unmatched: 7. The CDR3 contains 15 residues. The CDR3, as DNA: TGTGCCAGCAGCTTAGATCCTGGACTAGTCTATGAGCAGTTCTTC. It encodes CASSLDPGLVYEQFF.

The gene calls are TRBV24-1 and TRBJ2-1; 7 bases line up with TRBD2. The V and J ends lost 5 bases and 4 bases, in that order; junction bases with no gene match: 4. This CDR3 has 14 amino acids. The germline V gene encodes CDR1 KGHDR and CDR2 SFDVKD. The CDR3 DNA is TGTGCCACCAGTGCGGCGGGAGCATACAATGAGCAGTTCTTC. Translated, it gives CATSAAGAYNEQFF.

The chain's CDR3 is CASVRGSSYNEQFF. The CDR3 DNA is TGTGCCAGCGTCCGGGGGAGCTCCTACAATGAGCAGTTCTTC. The rearrangement uses TRBV2 and TRBJ2-1; tentatively, D is TRBD2 (6 bases). The germline CDR1 and CDR2 sequences are SNHLY and FYNNEI. The CDR3 consists of 14 residues. Trimming took off 8 bases at V and 0 bases at J, with 11 bases between the two ends. Based on the CDR3 plus reference TRBV2 and TRBJ2-1, the full variable domain is EPEVTQTPSHQVTQMGQEVILRCVPISNHLYFYWYRQILGQKVEFLVSFYNNEISEKSEIFDDQFSVERPDGSNFTLKIRSTKLEDSAMYFCASVRGSSYNEQFFGPGTRLTVL.

The V call is TRBV5-4, the J call TRBJ2-7, with TRBD1 matching 8 bases. There are 15 residues in the CDR3. V was clipped by 2 bases and J by 2 bases; unmatched bases: 6. CDR1 SGHNT and CDR2 YYREEE come from the germline V gene (reference sequence). The DNA for the CDR3 is TGTGCCAGCAGCTTAGGACAGGGTCGGGCCTACGAGCAGTACTTC. Amino acid sequence: CASSLGQGRAYEQYF.

This chain joins TRBV6-5 and TRBJ1-4; D is unclear. V was shortened by 8 bases and J by 7 bases, with 17 bases between the two germline ends. Germline assignment: CDR1 MNHEY and CDR2 SVGAGI. The CDR3 has 14 residues. The CDR3 DNA sequence: TGTGCCAGCTGCCCCGGGATTCGAACTGAAAAACTGTTTTTT. As protein: CASCPGIRTEKLFF.

The chain uses TRBV7-2 and TRBJ2-5; 8 bases agree with TRBD1. The V segment lost 5 bases and the J segment 5 bases; nucleotides outside the gene matches: 4. In germline, CDR1 is SGHTA, CDR2 FQGNSA. The CDR3 extends over 13 amino acids. CDR3 sequence reads: CASSTTGGETQYF. In DNA form, the CDR3 reads TGTGCCAGCAGCACCACAGGGGGTGAGACCCAGTACTTC.

The rearrangement uses TRBV11-2 and TRBJ1-5; weak D call: TRBD1 (6 bases). CDR1 is SGHAT, CDR2 FQNNGV, per germline. The CDR3 consists of 15 residues. The V and J ends lost 2 bases and 2 bases respectively, with 10 bases between them. The CDR3: CASSLSGERNQPQHF. CDR3 DNA: TGTGCCAGCAGCTTATCAGGGGAGCGCAATCAGCCCCAGCATTTT. Drawing the rest from reference TRBV11-2 and TRBJ1-5, the complete variable domain is EAGVAQSPRYKIIEKRQSVAFWCNPISGHATLYWYQQILGQGPKLLIQFQNNGVVDDSQLPKDRFSAERLKGVDSTLKIQPAKLEDSAVYLCASSLSGERNQPQHFGDGTRLSIL.

The chain has TRBV5-1 and TRBJ2-1, with TRBD2 matching 10 bases. The germline V gene has CDR1 SGHRS and CDR2 YFSETQ. The CDR3 totals 14 residues. Unmatched junction bases numbered 5, after V lost 2 bases and J lost 9 bases. As DNA, the CDR3 is TGCGCCAGCAGCTTAGCGGGAGGGGAGAGTGAGCAGTTCTTC. This gives the protein CASSLAGGESEQFF.

The chain uses TRBV5-6 and TRBJ2-3; 8 bases line up with TRBD2. The CDR3 runs to 14 residues. CDR1 is SGHDT and CDR2 is YYEEEE in the germline V gene. The V and J ends lost 7 bases and 4 bases, in that order; junction bases with no gene match: 8. CDR3 residues: CASGVSGRPDTQYF. CDR3 nucleotides: TGTGCCAGCGGGGTGAGCGGGAGACCAGATACGCAGTATTTT.

The chain recombines TRBV29-1 with TRBJ1-2; 10 bases fit TRBD1. Germline CDR1 SQVTM, CDR2 ANQGSEA. The V segment lost 6 bases and the J segment 5 bases; nucleotides outside the gene matches: 3. This CDR3 contains 12 residues. In nucleotides, the CDR3 is TGCAGCGTCGGGGACAGGGGATATGGCTACACCTTC. It is translated as CSVGDRGYGYTF.

The chain has TRBV9 and TRBJ1-1; TRBD1 agrees at 7 bases. The CDR3 is 15 amino acids. The junction had 13 bases not matched to a gene; V was cut back by 4 bases and J by 7 bases. Germline lookup yields CDR1 SGDLS and CDR2 YYNGEE. The CDR3 DNA follows: TGTGCCAGCAGCAAGCAAGACAGGGTACAAGGTGAAGCTTTCTTT. This translates into CASSKQDRVQGEAFF. Together with reference TRBV9 and TRBJ1-1, the CDR3 gives the full variable domain: DSGVTQTPKHLITATGQRVTLRCSPRSGDLSVYWYQQSLDQGLQFLIQYYNGEERAKGNILERFSAQQFPDLHSELNLSSLELGDSALYFCASSKQDRVQGEAFFGQGTRLTVV.